The 31 T cell receptor beta chains presented below share a single source sample, sequenced in a study of cytomegalovirus exposure and HLA in healthy donors. PCR employed 60 Vbeta and 13 Jbeta primers. Profiled with immunoSEQ multiplex PCR; TCRdb holds only in-frame clones, not every one. The repertoire holds more than 90,000 clones, about 74% seen once, with over 4% in the top ten. Specimen: PBMCs. These receptor sequences come from a man aged 25 to 40 in good health and CMV-seropositive.

The chain employs TRBV21-1 and TRBJ2-2; the table's D call, TRBD2, has no DNA check behind it. TRBV21-1 is termed a pseudogene. The CDR3 is made up of 14 amino acids. Here the CDR3 DNA reads TGTGCCAGCCGCGGAACTCGAAGGACCGGGGAGCTGTTTTTT. Protein: CASRGTRRTGELFF.

The chain couples TRBV5-4 to TRBJ1-3; 9 nucleotides line up with TRBD1. V lost 3 bases to trimming and J lost 4 bases; unmatched junction nucleotides: 8. This CDR3 has 16 amino acids. Looked up from germline, CDR1 is SGHNT and CDR2 is YYREEE (reference sequence). The CDR3 region is CASSSMTGTGGNTIYF. The DNA for the CDR3 is TGTGCCAGCAGCTCCATGACCGGGACAGGGGGAAACACCATATATTTT.

Only one count was recorded for this clone. V gene TRBV9 combines with J gene TRBJ2-7; D might be TRBD1 (6 bases). V shed 3 bases and J shed 5 bases, with 12 bases lying between them. This CDR3 spans 13 amino acids. Germline V gives CDR1 SGDLS, CDR2 YYNGEE. The CDR3 region is CASSATGYNEQYF. CDR3 bases: TGTGCCAGCAGCGCAACAGGGTACAACGAGCAGTACTTC.

This clone is termed large. V gene TRBV7-9 combines with J gene TRBJ1-2, with D unclear. Trimming removed 7 bases from V and 4 bases from J, with 13 bases in between. CDR3 length: 13 residues. Germline CDR1 SEHNR, CDR2 FQNEAQ (reference sequence). CDR3 DNA: TGTGCCAGCAACGAGGCTTATTCCTATGGCTACACCTTC. The encoded protein is CASNEAYSYGYTF. Based on the CDR3 plus reference TRBV7-9 and TRBJ1-2, the full variable domain is DTGVSQNPRHKITKRGQNVTFRCDPISEHNRLYWYRQTLGQGPEFLTYFQNEAQLEKSRLLSDRFSAERPKGSFSTLEIQRTEQGDSAMYLCASNEAYSYGYTFGSGTRLTVV.

This clone was observed once. This chain joins TRBV5-5 and TRBJ1-1; D is uncertain. Germline V gene sequence: CDR1 SGHKS, CDR2 YYEKEE (reference sequence). This CDR3 has 15 residues. The V end was cut by 1 base, the J end by 0 bases, with 10 bases between. The CDR3 coding sequence is TGTGCCAGCAGCTTGTTGCGGGTTATGAACACTGAAGCTTTCTTT. Protein product: CASSLLRVMNTEAFF.

As for this clone: A read error may account for a junction end that differs from germline. The V and J genes are TRBV7-9 and TRBJ1-1, with D possibly TRBD1 on 5 matching bases. CDR3 length equals 14 residues. Germline V gene data show CDR1 as SEHNR and CDR2 as FQNEAQ (reference sequence). The CDR3 is CSSSLNSGGTEAFF. The DNA for the CDR3 is TGTTCCAGCAGCTTAAATAGCGGGGGGACTGAAGCTTTCTTT.

The rearrangement joins TRBV27 to TRBJ1-1; no firm D call. V was trimmed by 3 bases and J by 1 base, leaving 6 bases between them. The germline V gene has CDR1 MNHEY and CDR2 SMNVEV (reference sequence). The CDR3 loop spans 13 amino acids. The CDR3, as DNA: TGTGCCAGCAGTTTGAACGGGAACACTGAAGCTTTCTTT. It is translated as CASSLNGNTEAFF.

The chain is built from TRBV6-5 and TRBJ1-1, with D possibly being TRBD1 (6 bases). The ends were cut back, 0 bases at V and 1 base at J, with 6 bases in the middle. Germline values: CDR1 MNHEY, CDR2 SVGAGI. The CDR3 runs 14 residues. CDR3 sequence reads: CASSYSGANTEAFF. The CDR3 coding sequence is TGTGCCAGCAGTTACTCGGGGGCGAACACTGAAGCTTTCTTT.

In nucleotides, the CDR3 is TGCGCCAGCAGCCAGACAGGGGGCAGGGAGACCCAGTACTTC. It is translated as CASSQTGGRETQYF. This rearrangement joins TRBV5-1 to TRBJ2-5; 10 bases map to TRBD1. This CDR3 has 14 amino acids. The J segment lost 5 bases and the V segment lost 4 bases, leaving 5 bases of the junction unmatched. The V gene's germline CDR1 is SGHRS and CDR2 YFSETQ.

This chain links TRBV19 with TRBJ1-5, with a weak D call TRBD1 (6 bases). Germline V gene sequence: CDR1 LNHDA, CDR2 SQIVND (reference sequence). CDR3 size: 15 residues. V lost 1 base and J lost 2, with 9 bases in between. In DNA form, the CDR3 reads TGTGCCAGTAGTATAGTTCCAGGGGGCAATCAGCCCCAGCATTTT. It translates to CASSIVPGGNQPQHF.

This clone was observed a handful of times. J is TRBJ2-5 and V is TRBV28; D might be TRBD2 (6 bases). Germline V lookup: CDR1 MDHEN, CDR2 SYDVKM. V was clipped by 2 bases and J by 5 bases, with 18 bases between them. CDR3 length: 16 amino acids. The CDR3, as DNA: TGTGCCAGCAGTTTAAATTCAGGCGGGGCTGGGGAGACCCAGTACTTC. It yields the protein CASSLNSGGAGETQYF.

The V gene is TRBV7-2, the J gene TRBJ2-5; D not resolved. The CDR3 totals 13 residues. From germline, CDR1 is SGHTA and CDR2 FQGNSA. V dropped 2 bases and J dropped 6 bases, with 10 bases sitting between them. The CDR3, as DNA: TGTGCCAGCAGCTTACAACCAAGCCAGACCCAGTACTTC. Translating it yields CASSLQPSQTQYF.

This chain connects TRBV4-1 to TRBJ2-1; D uncertain. The V gene's germline CDR1 is MGHRA and CDR2 YSYEKL. Trimming stripped 1 base from V and 8 bases from J, with 9 bases between. The CDR3 spans 13 residues. CDR3 in amino acids: CASSQVPGDEQFF. CDR3 nucleotide sequence: TGCGCCAGCAGCCAAGTGCCCGGAGATGAGCAGTTCTTC.

About this clone itself: Germline is not matched at one junction end, which may reflect a read error. The V gene is TRBV25-1, the J gene TRBJ2-7; D possibly corresponds to TRBD1 (6 bases). From germline, CDR1 is MGHDK and CDR2 SYGVNS. This CDR3 has 16 amino acids. Here the CDR3 reads CASTESSRGKNFEQYF. In DNA form, the CDR3 reads TGTGCCAGCACTGAATCTAGCAGGGGAAAGAATTTTGAGCAGTACTTC.

At least ten counts were recorded for this clone. This rearrangement joins TRBV19 to TRBJ1-1; D is unclear. CDR1 is LNHDA, CDR2 SQIVND, per germline (reference sequence). The CDR3 contains 14 residues. The V end lost 5 bases, the J end lost 3 bases, and 13 bases lay between the germline ends. CDR3 DNA: TGTGCCAGTAGTCCCCGGGTCTTAGACACTGAAGCTTTCTTT. Protein sequence: CASSPRVLDTEAFF.

The chain has TRBV7-2 and TRBJ2-3, with D possibly being TRBD2 (5 bases). Trimming removed 2 bases at V and 0 bases at J, with 12 bases between. This CDR3 comprises 16 residues. Germline-derived CDR1 and CDR2 are SGHTA and FQGNSA. The CDR3 DNA is TGTGCCAGCAGCTTACTAGCTGATCTCAGCACAGATACGCAGTATTTT. This encodes CASSLLADLSTDTQYF.

CDR3 nucleotide sequence: TGCGCCAGCAGCCGGGACAGCAATGAAAAACTGTTTTTT. The encoded protein is CASSRDSNEKLFF. This chain joins TRBV5-1 and TRBJ1-4; 7 positions agree with TRBD1. The germline CDR1 and CDR2 sequences are SGHRS and YFSETQ. This CDR3 region has 13 residues. V dropped 4 bases and J dropped 5; count of bases not matched to a gene: 2.

V usage is TRBV15 and J usage is TRBJ1-5; D call uncertain. CDR1 and CDR2 (germline): LNHNV, YYDKDF (reference sequence). With 1 base removed from V and 7 bases from J, the gap between germline ends came to 11 bases. The CDR3 sequence is 14 residues long. The CDR3 loop reads CATSRGPIGQPQHF. The CDR3 DNA sequence: TGTGCCACCAGCAGAGGCCCCATCGGGCAGCCCCAGCATTTT.

J is TRBJ2-5 and V is TRBV27; TRBD2 aligns across 7 bases. Germline V gene sequence: CDR1 MNHEY, CDR2 SMNVEV (reference sequence). The CDR3 consists of 14 residues. The ends lost 2 bases at V and 6 bases at J; junction bases unmatched: 6. The CDR3 spells CASSLGGGGKTQYF. The CDR3 DNA sequence: TGTGCCAGCAGTTTAGGTGGGGGAGGGAAGACCCAGTACTTC.

The V gene is TRBV30, the J gene TRBJ1-1, with 11 bases lining up with TRBD1. The ends lost 0 bases at V and 1 base at J; junction bases unmatched: 13. This CDR3 is built from 19 residues. Germline assignment: CDR1 GTSNPN and CDR2 SVGIG (reference sequence). This CDR3 is CAWSVFGQGAGIGNTEAFF. The DNA for the CDR3 is TGTGCCTGGAGTGTATTCGGACAGGGGGCTGGCATAGGGAACACTGAAGCTTTCTTT.

The chain uses TRBV10-2 and TRBJ1-5, with 9 bases identical to TRBD1. The V segment lost 5 bases and the J segment 6 bases; nucleotides outside the gene matches: 8. The CDR3 is 15 residues long. Germline V gene data show CDR1 as WSHSY and CDR2 as SAAADI. The DNA of the CDR3 is TGCGCCAGCAGTCGCGTACAGGGGGCATCTCAGCCCCAGCATTTT. Translated, it gives CASSRVQGASQPQHF.

The gene calls are TRBV18 and TRBJ1-5; D gene unclear. Germline V CDR1 and CDR2: KGHSH, LQKENI. Trimming removed 3 bases from V and 0 bases from J, with 9 bases in between. The CDR3 runs 15 residues. The DNA of the CDR3 is TGTGCCAGCTCACCGGGTCGGGGTAGCAATCAGCCCCAGCATTTT. Protein: CASSPGRGSNQPQHF. Variable domain in full (rest from reference TRBV18 and TRBJ1-5): NAGVMQNPRHLVRRRGQEARLRCSPMKGHSHVYWYRQLPEEGLKFMVYLQKENIIDESGMPKERFSAEFPKEGPSILRIQQVVRGDSAAYFCASSPGRGSNQPQHFGDGTRLSIL.

The CDR3 DNA reads as TGTGCCAGCAATAGCGGGGGCACAGATACGCAGTATTTT. This encodes CASNSGGTDTQYF. The chain couples TRBV2 to TRBJ2-3; 8 bases are a match to TRBD2. Germline-derived CDR1 and CDR2 are SNHLY and FYNNEI. J lost 1 base, V lost 7 bases, and 1 base had no gene match. CDR3 length equals 13 residues.

This chain uses TRBV2 with TRBJ1-4; D uncertain. Per the germline V gene, CDR1 is SNHLY and CDR2 is FYNNEI. The CDR3 contains 14 residues. The V and J ends lost 7 bases and 3 bases respectively, with 12 bases between them. CDR3 in DNA: TGTGCCAGCATAACTGGGAGGGCTAATGAAAAACTGTTTTTT. Translation: CASITGRANEKLFF. The complete variable domain, with remaining parts taken from reference TRBV2 and TRBJ1-4, reads EPEVTQTPSHQVTQMGQEVILRCVPISNHLYFYWYRQILGQKVEFLVSFYNNEISEKSEIFDDQFSVERPDGSNFTLKIRSTKLEDSAMYFCASITGRANEKLFFGSGTQLSVL.

The V and J genes are TRBV19 and TRBJ2-3, with 8 bases fitting TRBD1. J lost 2 bases, V lost 3 bases, and 4 bases had no gene match. Per germline, CDR1 LNHDA and CDR2 SQIVND (reference sequence). This CDR3 is built from 15 residues. CDR3 DNA sequence: TGTGCCAGTAGTATGGGACAGGAGTTCACAGATACGCAGTATTTT. Translation: CASSMGQEFTDTQYF.

This chain links TRBV4-3 with TRBJ2-5; D possibly corresponds to TRBD1 (5 bases). Per the germline V gene, CDR1 is LGHNA and CDR2 is YSLEER. Trimming shortened V by 0 bases and J by 3 bases, and 11 bases separated the two germline ends. The CDR3 covers 15 residues. The CDR3 loop reads CASSQDRAGKETQYF. CDR3 in DNA: TGCGCCAGCAGCCAAGATAGGGCAGGGAAAGAGACCCAGTACTTC.

V and J are TRBV6-1 and TRBJ1-5, with a possible D match to TRBD1 (6 bases). Germline V CDR1 and CDR2: MNHNS, SASEGT. With 5 bases removed from V and 3 bases from J, the gap between germline ends came to 11 bases. CDR3 size: 14 residues. The CDR3 sequence is CASSLQGNNQPQHF. CDR3 nucleotide sequence: TGTGCCAGCAGTTTACAGGGAAACAATCAGCCCCAGCATTTT.

The V call is TRBV6-6, the J call TRBJ2-1; 7 nucleotides line up with TRBD1. Trimming at V came to 5 bases and at J to 4 bases, leaving 2 bases not matched to a gene. Looked up from germline, CDR1 is MNHNY and CDR2 is SVGAGI (reference sequence). The CDR3 contains 13 residues. The CDR3 loop is CASSTGAYNEQFF. Here the CDR3 DNA reads TGTGCCAGCAGTACAGGGGCTTACAATGAGCAGTTCTTC.

The chain has TRBV4-2 and TRBJ2-7; D is perhaps TRBD1 (5 bases). The length of the CDR3 is 13 residues. Germline CDR1 and CDR2: LGHNA and YNFKEQ. The V end lost 3 bases, the J end lost 4 bases, and 10 bases lay between the germline ends. CDR3 nucleotide sequence: TGTGCCAGCAGCCACCTGACAGATTACGAGCAGTACTTC. The encoded protein is CASSHLTDYEQYF.

The gene calls are TRBV4-2 and TRBJ2-7, with TRBD2 matching over 7 bases. The V and J ends lost 1 base and 3 bases, in that order; junction bases with no gene match: 9. Germline V lookup: CDR1 LGHNA, CDR2 YNFKEQ. The CDR3 is 16 residues long. As DNA, the CDR3 is TGTGCCAGCAGCCAAGGAGCCTCGCAGCGGGGCTACGAGCAGTACTTC. Translation gives CASSQGASQRGYEQYF.

The sample holds a few counts of this clone. Written as DNA, the CDR3 is TGTGCCAGCAGCCTGACAGGTGACCCGACAAGGGAGCAGTTCTTC. It translates to CASSLTGDPTREQFF. The chain couples TRBV7-6 to TRBJ2-1; D may be TRBD1 (6 bases). The CDR3 is 15 amino acids. Germline loops: CDR1 SGHVS, CDR2 FNYEAQ. V lost 5 bases, J lost 10 bases, and 21 bases lay in between.